These T cell receptor beta chains were read from a single sample in a study of post-analysis software for immune sequencing data. TCRdb called the PCR reads again in MiXCR, with one record for every CDR3 protein. The top ten clones hold roughly 0.53% of a sample with hundreds of thousands of distinct CDR3 sequences, 25% to 30% of them seen once. Input material: blood. The receptors come from a girl aged 5-17 years with multiple sclerosis. Each CDR3 is given without its conserved first and last residue. Each record gives: CDR3 protein, D gene, J gene, V gene. D genes are given only for firm matches.

CDR3: ASTDRTYEQY
D: NA
J: TRBJ2-7
V: TRBV6-1

CDR3: ASSLSTRRRVYEQY
D: NA
J: TRBJ2-7
V: TRBV5-6

CDR3: ASSRRTSESTDTQY
D: TRBD2
J: TRBJ2-3
V: TRBV4-1

CDR3: AISQGATYNEQF
D: TRBD1
J: TRBJ2-1
V: TRBV10-3

CDR3: ASSLAGLSGAVTQY
D: NA
J: TRBJ2-3
V: TRBV7-9

CDR3: ASSQVTLFEKLF
D: NA
J: TRBJ1-4
V: TRBV4-1

CDR3: ASSLAPGIHNEQF
D: NA
J: TRBJ2-1
V: TRBV7-7

CDR3: SARDLLAAYNEQF
D: TRBD2
J: TRBJ2-1
V: TRBV20-1

CDR3: ASSLNGTPNYGYT
D: NA
J: TRBJ1-2
V: TRBV5-1

CDR3: SARDVSDTQY
D: NA
J: TRBJ2-3
V: TRBV20-1

CDR3: SVDPTGPPF
D: NA
J: TRBJ2-1
V: TRBV29-1

CDR3: ASSTRGRLSYEQY
D: NA
J: TRBJ2-7
V: TRBV11-2

CDR3: ASSQVQGNSTPYEQY
D: NA
J: NA
V: TRBV14

CDR3: ASTSFFGGDTEAF
D: NA
J: TRBJ1-1
V: TRBV27

CDR3: ASSPASGRALGEQF
D: TRBD2
J: TRBJ2-1
V: TRBV7-6

CDR3: ASSWPNEQF
D: NA
J: TRBJ2-1
V: TRBV7-9

CDR3: ASSLIQGASTDTQY
D: TRBD1
J: TRBJ2-3
V: TRBV4-1

CDR3: ATSEEVSVVGTQY
D: NA
J: TRBJ2-3
V: TRBV10-3

CDR3: ASSFPPGGANTGELF
D: NA
J: TRBJ2-2
V: TRBV5-1

CDR3: ASSPRTTREQY
D: NA
J: TRBJ2-5
V: TRBV7-9